This paragraph covers one T cell receptor (beta chain) sequence. This specimen belongs to a study of blood T cell repertoires in COVID-19. Study-wide background: Collection of acute and convalescent COVID-19 samples took place in the United States, Italy and Spain. In each case, the material was cDNA or gDNA derived from T cells, B-cell-depleted T cells, or PBMCs.

Germline V gene data show CDR1 as MNHEY and CDR2 as SVGAGI. The CDR3 extends over 14 amino acids. Trimming shortened V by 8 bases and J by 3 bases, and 17 bases separated the two germline ends. Produced via immunoSEQ multiplex PCR; TCRdb's table is partial and in-frame only. The sample carries 140,000 to 150,000 clones, 65% to 85% recorded once. The chain has TRBV6-5 and TRBJ2-7, with D hard to call. What was sequenced was peripheral blood. The sequence was obtained from a man in his fifties or sixties with active or convalescent COVID-19. This CDR3 reads CASASRLLGYEQYF. The CDR3 DNA follows: TGTGCCAGCGCCAGTCGACTGCTCGGCTACGAGCAGTACTTC.